This T cell receptor (beta chain) comes out of a study of blood T cell repertoires in COVID-19. Followed over time, Seattle patients had been enrolled while infection was active. The germline gives CDR1 SGHNT, CDR2 YENEEA. V was cut by 5 bases and J by 1 base, with 12 bases left in between. The CDR3 has 14 amino acids. In the authors' methods: Estimation of nucleated cell counts relied on the amplification of reference gene primers. The repertoire was sequenced with immunoSEQ multiplex PCR; TCRdb's copy has only in-frame clones and lacks some. That table furnishes V, J and clone size, whereas the DNA furnished D and trimming. Seen here are more than 85,000 clones, over 85% observed once, and the top ten hold more than 1.5%.

Sequencing was performed on peripheral blood. The rearrangement joins TRBV11-3 to TRBJ2-7; no clear D gene. The clonotype was recovered from a woman in her forties or fifties with COVID-19, enrolled during active disease. The CDR3 sequence: CASSASERSYEQYF. In nucleotides, the CDR3 is TGTGCCAGCAGCGCTTCGGAGCGTTCCTACGAGCAGTACTTC.